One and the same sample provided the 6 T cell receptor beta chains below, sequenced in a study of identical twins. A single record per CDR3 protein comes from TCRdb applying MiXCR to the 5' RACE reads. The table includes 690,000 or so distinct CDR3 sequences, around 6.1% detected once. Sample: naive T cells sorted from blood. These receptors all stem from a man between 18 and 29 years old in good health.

In DNA, the CDR3 is TGTGCCAGCAGCCAAGTTGTTCGGATCAAAGTTTCCAACCCCGGCACTGAAGCTTTCTTT. The encoded protein is CASSQVVRIKVSNPGTEAFF. This chain links TRBV3-1 with TRBJ1-1; D unresolved. The CDR3 is 20 residues long. Germline V gene data show CDR1 as LGHDT and CDR2 as YNNKEL (reference sequence). V lost 1 base and J 4 bases, leaving 28 bases between the germline ends.

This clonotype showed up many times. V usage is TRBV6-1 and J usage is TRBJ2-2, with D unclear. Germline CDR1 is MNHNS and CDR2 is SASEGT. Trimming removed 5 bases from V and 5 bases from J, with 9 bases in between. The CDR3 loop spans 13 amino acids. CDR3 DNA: TGTGCCAGCAGTCCCTGGTTGACCGGGGAGCTGTTTTTT. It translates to CASSPWLTGELFF.

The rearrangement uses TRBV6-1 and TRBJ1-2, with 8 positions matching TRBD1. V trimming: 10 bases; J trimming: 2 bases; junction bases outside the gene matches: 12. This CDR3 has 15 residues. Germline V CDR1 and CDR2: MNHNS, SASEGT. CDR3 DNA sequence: TGTGCCATCGCAATATGGCAGGGGGCGAACTATGGCTACACCTTC. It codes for CAIAIWQGANYGYTF.

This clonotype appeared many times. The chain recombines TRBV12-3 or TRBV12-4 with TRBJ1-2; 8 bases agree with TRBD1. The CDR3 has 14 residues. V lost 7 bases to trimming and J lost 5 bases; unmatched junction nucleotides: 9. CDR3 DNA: TGTGCCAGCACCAGGACCGGGACAGGATATGGCTACACCTTC. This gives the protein CASTRTGTGYGYTF.

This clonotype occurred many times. The DNA of the CDR3 is TGTGCCATCAGTGCAAACTACGAGCAGTACTTC. Translated: CAISANYEQYF. The chain combines TRBV10-3 with TRBJ2-7, with D hard to call. The CDR3 runs to 11 residues. The V end was cut by 4 bases, the J end by 3 bases, with 4 bases between. CDR1 is ENHRY, CDR2 SYGVKD, per germline.

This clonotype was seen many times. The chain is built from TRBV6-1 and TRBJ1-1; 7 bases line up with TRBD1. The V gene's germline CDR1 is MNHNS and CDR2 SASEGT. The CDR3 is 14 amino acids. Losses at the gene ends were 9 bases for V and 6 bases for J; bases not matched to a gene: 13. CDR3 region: CASKNGQAYAEAFF. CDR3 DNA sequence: TGTGCCAGTAAAAACGGACAGGCTTACGCTGAAGCTTTCTTT.